These 27 T cell receptor beta chains were all obtained from the same sample, sequenced in a study of CD8+ T cells in alopecia areata. The sequencing template was cDNA reverse transcribed from extracted RNA. Assay: immunoSEQ multiplex PCR; the TCRdb copy retains only in-frame clones and omits some. The top ten clones hold under 15% of a sample with 60,000 to 85,000 clones, roughly 30% of them seen once. Treatment: oral pan-JAK inhibitor, 5-10 mg twice daily. The sample in question was CD8+ T cells sorted from blood, obtained at week 4, from a patient treated with tofacitinib. These receptors came from a human donor with alopecia areata.

This clone was detected only a few times. The chain is built from TRBV29-1 and TRBJ2-7; 8 bases match TRBD2. V was pared by 7 bases and J by 4 bases, with 3 bases of the junction left unmatched. The CDR3 spans 11 residues. CDR1 is SQVTM and CDR2 is ANQGSEA in the germline V gene. CDR3: CSAGGGYEQYF. The CDR3 DNA follows: TGCAGCGCGGGAGGGGGGTACGAGCAGTACTTC.

The CDR3 loop reads CASSEWNEQYF. In DNA, the CDR3 is TGTGCCAGCAGTGAATGGAACGAGCAGTACTTC. The chain recombines TRBV25-1 with TRBJ2-7; D gene ambiguous. This CDR3 is built from 11 residues. V was cut by 1 base and J by 5 bases, with 3 bases left in between. Germline values: CDR1 MGHDK, CDR2 SYGVNS.

This clone has a handful of counts. This chain links TRBV23-1 with TRBJ2-7; TRBD2 might be the D (7 bases). TRBV23-1 is an open reading frame, and its role is uncertain. The CDR3 runs 14 residues. V was clipped by 3 bases and J by 4 bases, with 13 bases between them. The CDR3 reads CASSHGGAPYEQYF. DNA of the CDR3: TGCGCCAGCAGTCATGGGGGGGCGCCGTACGAGCAGTACTTC.

This chain joins TRBV29-1 and TRBJ2-6; 8 positions agree with TRBD1. Trimming cost V 5 bases and J 1 base; bases outside gene matches: 4. The germline V gene has CDR1 SQVTM and CDR2 ANQGSEA. This CDR3 has 15 residues. The CDR3 DNA sequence: TGCAGCGTTTTAGACAGGGGATCTGGGGCCAACGTCCTGACTTTC. This sequence encodes CSVLDRGSGANVLTF. Full variable domain (missing parts from reference TRBV29-1 and TRBJ2-6): SAVISQKPSRDICQRGTSLTIQCQVDSQVTMMFWYRQQPGQSLTLIATANQGSEATYESGFVIDKFPISRPNLTFSTLTVSNMSPEDSSIYLCSVLDRGSGANVLTFGAGSRLTVL.

The chain links TRBV15 to TRBJ2-5, with D unresolved. V was shortened by 0 bases and J by 0 bases, with 11 bases between the two germline ends. CDR3 size: 16 residues. Per germline, CDR1 LNHNV and CDR2 YYDKDF (reference sequence). The CDR3 sequence is CATSREPASHQETQYF. Here the CDR3 DNA reads TGTGCCACCAGCAGAGAACCAGCAAGCCACCAAGAGACCCAGTACTTC.

By share of the sample, this clone is medium-sized. The rearrangement uses TRBV27 and TRBJ2-7; 9 bases are a match to TRBD1. V lost 2 bases and J lost 5; bases outside the gene matches: 4. CDR3 length equals 14 residues. Germline V gene data show CDR1 as MNHEY and CDR2 as SMNVEV (reference sequence). The CDR3 reads CASSLGTGSNEQYF. The CDR3 DNA is TGTGCCAGCAGTTTAGGGACAGGGTCAAACGAGCAGTACTTC.

V gene TRBV2 combines with J gene TRBJ2-1, with D possibly called TRBD1 or TRBD2 (5 bases each). Germline CDR1 and CDR2: SNHLY and FYNNEI. The CDR3 extends over 15 amino acids. V was pared by 5 bases and J by 9 bases, with 20 bases between. The CDR3 region is CASSLLGLGSGEQFF. The CDR3 bases are TGTGCCAGCAGTTTATTGGGGCTAGGGAGCGGTGAGCAGTTCTTC.

The V call is TRBV7-9, the J call TRBJ2-7; perhaps TRBD2 as D (6 bases). V lost 3 bases, J lost 3 bases, and 18 bases lay in between. CDR1 and CDR2 (germline): SEHNR, FQNEAQ (reference sequence). The CDR3 contains 16 residues. The CDR3 region has the DNA TGTGCCAGCAGCTTCCCGGCTAGCGCGATGGGCTACGAGCAGTACTTC. Protein sequence: CASSFPASAMGYEQYF.

The chain is built from TRBV13 and TRBJ2-2; no reliable D call. In germline, CDR1 is PRHDT, CDR2 FYEKMQ (reference sequence). The V and J ends lost 5 bases and 5 bases respectively, with 6 bases between them. CDR3 size: 12 residues. The CDR3 here is CASSPQTGELFF. CDR3 DNA: TGTGCCAGCAGCCCACAGACCGGGGAGCTGTTTTTT.

The V gene is TRBV25-1, the J gene TRBJ2-1; 10 bases line up with TRBD2. This CDR3 has 15 residues. V shed 5 bases and J 5 bases; nucleotides not matched to a gene: 6. From germline, CDR1 is MGHDK and CDR2 SYGVNS. In DNA, the CDR3 is TGTGCCAGCAGTATATTCACTAGCGGGGACAATGAGCAGTTCTTC. This gives the protein CASSIFTSGDNEQFF.

V and J are TRBV7-9 and TRBJ1-1; TRBD1 might be the D (5 bases). CDR1 SEHNR and CDR2 FQNEAQ come from the germline V gene (reference sequence). This CDR3 is built from 12 residues. V was shortened by 5 bases and J by 2 bases, with 6 bases between the two germline ends. The CDR3 nucleotides are TGTGCCAGCAGCCAGGGAAACACTGAAGCTTTCTTT. Protein sequence: CASSQGNTEAFF.

The rearrangement uses TRBV29-1 and TRBJ2-5, with D hard to call. V dropped 0 bases and J dropped 1 base, with 12 bases sitting between them. Germline V gives CDR1 SQVTM, CDR2 ANQGSEA. The CDR3 is made up of 15 amino acids. The CDR3 nucleotides read TGCAGCGTTGAAGATCAGTCAGACTTCCAAGAGACCCAGTACTTC. This encodes CSVEDQSDFQETQYF.

This clone was recorded a few times. V usage is TRBV29-1 and J usage is TRBJ1-2; D not certain. Germline V gives CDR1 SQVTM, CDR2 ANQGSEA. V lost 6 bases and J 4 bases, leaving 18 bases between the germline ends. This CDR3 contains 14 residues. CDR3 sequence reads: CSVKASYGTYGYTF. The DNA for the CDR3 is TGCAGCGTCAAAGCCAGCTACGGTACCTATGGCTACACCTTC.

Ten or more counts support this clone. The V call is TRBV5-4, the J call TRBJ2-1, with no clear D. V was pared by 4 bases and J by 7 bases, with 12 bases between. CDR3 length: 13 amino acids. Germline assignment: CDR1 SGHNT and CDR2 YYREEE (reference sequence). CDR3 DNA: TGTGCCAGCAGCACTGGACGTTGGAATGAGCAGTTCTTC. Residues: CASSTGRWNEQFF. The full variable domain, with the rest looked up from reference TRBV5-4 and TRBJ2-1, is ETGVTQSPTHLIKTRGQQVTLRCSSQSGHNTVSWYQQALGQGPQFIFQYYREEENGRGNFPPRFSGLQFPNYSSELNVNALELDDSALYLCASSTGRWNEQFFGPGTRLTVL.

This clone was detected once. CDR3 sequence reads: CAWSVRDVRGDYTF. DNA for the CDR3: TGTGCCTGGAGTGTAAGGGATGTGAGGGGGGACTACACCTTC. This chain joins TRBV30 and TRBJ1-2; D possibly corresponds to TRBD1 (6 bases). The CDR3 length is 14 residues. Trimming shortened V by 0 bases and J by 10 bases, and 18 bases separated the two germline ends. CDR1 and CDR2 from the germline V gene are GTSNPN and SVGIG (reference sequence).

At least ten counts were recorded for this clone. CDR3 sequence reads: CASSDGFAGQILAKNIQYF. CDR3 nucleotide sequence: TGTGCCAGCAGTGACGGTTTCGCGGGACAGATTTTAGCCAAAAACATTCAGTACTTC. J is TRBJ2-4 and V is TRBV2; a possible D gene is TRBD1 (7 bases). Germline-derived CDR1 and CDR2 are SNHLY and FYNNEI. V was clipped by 3 bases and J by 0 bases, with 21 bases between them. CDR3 length: 19 residues. Full variable domain (missing parts from reference TRBV2 and TRBJ2-4): EPEVTQTPSHQVTQMGQEVILRCVPISNHLYFYWYRQILGQKVEFLVSFYNNEISEKSEIFDDQFSVERPDGSNFTLKIRSTKLEDSAMYFCASSDGFAGQILAKNIQYFGAGTRLSVL.

This rearrangement joins TRBV29-1 to TRBJ1-1; D gene unclear. Germline CDR1 and CDR2: SQVTM and ANQGSEA. There are 13 residues in the CDR3. Trimming removed 8 bases from V and 3 bases from J, with 16 bases in between. Here the CDR3 DNA reads TGCAGCTTTAGGCTGACGGGAGACACTGAAGCTTTCTTT. Translation: CSFRLTGDTEAFF.

This clone appeared a few times. The gene calls are TRBV29-1 and TRBJ1-1; D ambiguous. Trimming removed 7 bases from V and 1 base from J, with 4 bases in between. Germline assignment: CDR1 SQVTM and CDR2 ANQGSEA. CDR3 length: 10 amino acids. The CDR3 nucleotides are TGCAGCGGACAGAACACTGAAGCTTTCTTT. It translates to CSGQNTEAFF. The full variable domain, rest sourced from reference TRBV29-1 and TRBJ1-1, is SAVISQKPSRDICQRGTSLTIQCQVDSQVTMMFWYRQQPGQSLTLIATANQGSEATYESGFVIDKFPISRPNLTFSTLTVSNMSPEDSSIYLCSGQNTEAFFGQGTRLTVV.

The chain joins TRBV7-9 to TRBJ2-2, with 7 bases identical to TRBD1. The germline CDR1 and CDR2 sequences are SEHNR and FQNEAQ (reference sequence). V shed 4 bases, J shed 6 bases, and the junction held 2 bases outside the gene matches. The CDR3 is 13 residues long. The CDR3 loop is CASSSTGAGELFF. DNA for the CDR3: TGTGCCAGCAGCTCCACAGGGGCCGGGGAGCTGTTTTTT. Using reference TRBV7-9 and TRBJ2-2 for the parts outside the CDR3, the full variable domain is DTGVSQNPRHKITKRGQNVTFRCDPISEHNRLYWYRQTLGQGPEFLTYFQNEAQLEKSRLLSDRFSAERPKGSFSTLEIQRTEQGDSAMYLCASSSTGAGELFFGEGSRLTVL.

The chain recombines TRBV14 with TRBJ2-1; D gene ambiguous. The germline V gene has CDR1 SGHDN and CDR2 FVKESK. The CDR3 is made up of 15 amino acids. V was shortened by 4 bases and J by 3 bases, with 13 bases between the two germline ends. The CDR3 DNA reads as TGTGCCAGCAGCCTTAGCCCCTTGAGCTACAATGAGCAGTTCTTC. This translates into CASSLSPLSYNEQFF.

The chain combines TRBV30 with TRBJ1-1; TRBD1 matches 8 bases. Per germline, CDR1 GTSNPN and CDR2 SVGIG (reference sequence). Trimming cost V 0 bases and J 5 bases; bases outside gene matches: 5. The CDR3 has 14 residues. The CDR3 here is CAWSVGQGLTEAFF. The CDR3 DNA sequence: TGTGCCTGGAGTGTTGGACAGGGATTGACTGAAGCTTTCTTT.

This chain connects TRBV15 to TRBJ2-1; D gene uncertain. Trimming removed 4 bases at V and 7 bases at J, with 8 bases between. Germline lookup yields CDR1 LNHNV and CDR2 YYDKDF (reference sequence). This CDR3 is built from 12 residues. The CDR3 nucleotides are TGTGCCACCAGCACCCGGAGAAATGAGCAGTTCTTC. Encoded protein: CATSTRRNEQFF.

This clone was observed a few times. The chain has TRBV29-1 and TRBJ2-7; TRBD1 aligns across 10 bases. Trimming took 1 base from V and 2 from J; bases not matched to a gene: 11. This CDR3 is built from 17 residues. Per germline, CDR1 SQVTM and CDR2 ANQGSEA. The CDR3 loop is CSVEGFRRGQGPYEQYF. The CDR3 DNA reads as TGCAGCGTTGAAGGATTCAGGCGGGGACAGGGGCCCTACGAGCAGTACTTC.

The chain is built from TRBV29-1 and TRBJ1-2; D is undetermined. The germline V gene encodes CDR1 SQVTM and CDR2 ANQGSEA. Trimming removed 5 bases from V and 6 bases from J, with 10 bases in between. This CDR3 region has 11 residues. CDR3 sequence (DNA): TGCAGCGTTCTGGAAAGAGATGGCTACACCTTC. Residues: CSVLERDGYTF.

V usage is TRBV5-1 and J usage is TRBJ2-3, with D uncertain. This CDR3 is 13 amino acids long. Trimming stripped 2 bases from V and 6 bases from J, with 10 bases between. Per germline, CDR1 SGHRS and CDR2 YFSETQ. CDR3 nucleotide sequence: TGCGCCAGCAGCTTAGGGTACGCGGATACGCAGTATTTT. This encodes CASSLGYADTQYF.

This sequence joins TRBV29-1 and TRBJ1-1; D not resolved. This CDR3 is 12 amino acids long. Germline V gene lookup returns CDR1 SQVTM and CDR2 ANQGSEA. The germline V and J ends were trimmed by 6 bases and 5 bases, with 13 bases remaining between them. CDR3 loop: CSVAPGGTEAFF. The CDR3 bases are TGCAGCGTGGCCCCTGGCGGAACTGAAGCTTTCTTT.

This clone was observed a single time. The chain combines TRBV28 with TRBJ1-1; unclear D gene. There are 12 residues in the CDR3. Germline V CDR1 and CDR2: MDHEN, SYDVKM. V lost 10 bases to trimming and J lost 1 base, with 10 bases between them. The CDR3 DNA follows: TGTGCCACCCCTTTACAGAACACTGAAGCTTTCTTT. Translation: CATPLQNTEAFF. The full variable domain, in which reference TRBV28 and TRBJ1-1 provide the parts outside the CDR3, is DVKVTQSSRYLVKRTGEKVFLECVQDMDHENMFWYRQDPGLGLRLIYFSYDVKMKEKGDIPEGYSVSREKKERFSLILESASTNQTSMYLCATPLQNTEAFFGQGTRLTVV.